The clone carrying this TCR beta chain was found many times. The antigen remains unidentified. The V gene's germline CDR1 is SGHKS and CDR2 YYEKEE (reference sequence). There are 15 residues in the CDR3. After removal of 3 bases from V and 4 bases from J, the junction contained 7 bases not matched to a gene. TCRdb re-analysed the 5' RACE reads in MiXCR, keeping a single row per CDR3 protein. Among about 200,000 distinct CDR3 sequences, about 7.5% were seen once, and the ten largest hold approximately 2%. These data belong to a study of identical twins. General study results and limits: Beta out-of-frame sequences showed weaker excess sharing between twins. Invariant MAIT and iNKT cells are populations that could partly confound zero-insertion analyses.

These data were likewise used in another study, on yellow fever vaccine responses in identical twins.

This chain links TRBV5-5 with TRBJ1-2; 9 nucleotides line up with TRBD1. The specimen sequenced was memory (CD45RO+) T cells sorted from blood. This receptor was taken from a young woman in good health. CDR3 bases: TGTGCCAGCAGCTCACAGGGGGCTTCTGGCTATGGCTACACCTTC. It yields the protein CASSSQGASGYGYTF.